The rows below give T cell receptor beta chains drawn from one sample of a study of blood T cell repertoires in COVID-19. TCRdb's table, derived via immunoSEQ multiplex PCR, lists solely in-frame clones and lacks some. The sample shows about 280,000 clones, 86% of them seen only once. Sequenced input: peripheral blood. The origin of the receptors is a young woman with active or convalescent COVID-19. Both conserved end residues are part of each CDR3. A D gene is named only where the DNA matches it firmly. Expanded clones get a size class; other rows say once, few or many, or leave the size out.

>TRBV20-1|TRBJ1-1|NA|NA
TGCAGTGCCAGTATAACAGGGTCGACCACTGAAGCTTTCTTT
CSASITGSTTEAFF
>TRBV6-2/TRBV6-3|TRBJ1-5|few|NA
TGTGCCAGCAGTCCCAGGGAACAGCCCCAGCATTTT
CASSPREQPQHF
>TRBV11-3|TRBJ2-1|NA|NA
TGTGCCAGCAGCTTAGAACGGGATTCCTACAATGAGCAGTTCTTC
CASSLERDSYNEQFF
>TRBV30|TRBJ1-3|NA|TRBD1
TGTGCCTGGGCCGGCAGGGGGTTTGGAAACACCATATATTTT
CAWAGRGFGNTIYF
>TRBV5-5|TRBJ2-2|NA|NA
TGTGCCAGCAGCTTGGTTACTTCTAAGAACACCGGGGAGCTGTTTTTT
CASSLVTSKNTGELFF
>TRBV9|TRBJ2-2|NA|TRBD2
TGTGCCAGCAGCCCACAGAGACTAGCGGGGTCGGGAACCGGGGAGCTGTTTTTT
CASSPQRLAGSGTGELFF
>TRBV28|TRBJ1-6|NA|TRBD1
TGTGCCAGCAGGCGGACAGGGGTGGATTCACCCCTCCACTTT
CASRRTGVDSPLHF
>TRBV30|TRBJ2-7|NA|NA
TGTGCCTGGAGTCCCGGGACACCCAACGCCTACGAGCAGTACTTC
CAWSPGTPNAYEQYF
>TRBV3-1/TRBV3-2|TRBJ2-1|NA|TRBD1
TGTGCCAGCAGCCAGTGGGACAGGGGGGACAATGAGCAGTTCTTC
CASSQWDRGDNEQFF
>TRBV7-3|TRBJ2-1|NA|TRBD2
TGTGCCAGCAGCCCAGGCGGGGGGGCCAATGAGCAGTTCTTC
CASSPGGGANEQFF
>TRBV5-1|TRBJ2-2|NA|NA
TGCGCCAGCAGCTTGAGCACAGTTCCCGGGGAGCTGTTTTTT
CASSLSTVPGELFF
>TRBV28|TRBJ1-1|NA|TRBD1
TGTGCCAGCAGAACAGGGGGACGGACTGAAGCTTTCTTT
CASRTGGRTEAFF
>TRBV4-3|TRBJ2-1|NA|TRBD1
TGCGCCAGCAGCCAAGATGGGGGACAGGGGCGCCCCTACAATGAGCAGTTCTTC
CASSQDGGQGRPYNEQFF
>TRBV28|TRBJ2-1|NA|TRBD2
TGTGCCAGCAGTTTAGGGACTAGCGGGGGGGTTATGAATGAGCAGTTCTTC
CASSLGTSGGVMNEQFF
>TRBV29-1|TRBJ1-2|NA|NA
TGCAGCGTCTCCCAGGGTCTCTATGGCTACACCTTC
CSVSQGLYGYTF
>TRBV28|TRBJ1-3|NA|TRBD1
TGTGCCAGCAGCCTTGACAGGGGCCCTAGCTCTGGAAACACCATATATTTT
CASSLDRGPSSGNTIYF